Sequencing of this TCR beta chain was carried out in a study of blood T cell repertoires in COVID-19. Study in general: Samples of COVID-19 (acute and convalescent) were obtained from the United States, Italy and Spain. T cells, B-cell-depleted T cells, or PBMCs provided the cDNA or gDNA that served as material.

Authors' data handling: Cell counts per sample came from amplifying reference gene primers. Here immunoSEQ multiplex PCR was the method, and the copy in TCRdb shows in-frame clones only, minus some. That table supplies the V and J calls and clone size; D and trimming were determined from the DNA. The table lists approximately 240,000 clones, about 86% of them singletons. Germline V gene lookup returns CDR1 ENHRY and CDR2 SYGVKD. V dropped 10 bases and J dropped 9 bases, with 30 bases sitting between them. This CDR3 has 17 residues. Material for sequencing was peripheral blood. The chain uses TRBV10-3 and TRBJ1-4, with TRBD1 as a possible D gene (6 bases). This receptor was obtained from a woman in her twenties or thirties who had recovered from COVID-19. The CDR3 loop is CANFRDTPLAHDKKLFF. The CDR3 bases are TGTGCCAATTTCCGGGACACTCCACTGGCGCATGATAAAAAACTGTTTTTT.